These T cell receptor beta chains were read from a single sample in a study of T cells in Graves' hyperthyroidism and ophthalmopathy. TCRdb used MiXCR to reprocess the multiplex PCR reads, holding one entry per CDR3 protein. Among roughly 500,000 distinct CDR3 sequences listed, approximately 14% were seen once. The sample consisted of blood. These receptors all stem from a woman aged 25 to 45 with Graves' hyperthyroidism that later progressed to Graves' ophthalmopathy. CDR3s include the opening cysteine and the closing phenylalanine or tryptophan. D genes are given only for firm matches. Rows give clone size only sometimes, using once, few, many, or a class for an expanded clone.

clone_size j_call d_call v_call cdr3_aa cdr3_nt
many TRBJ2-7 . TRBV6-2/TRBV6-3 CASSTGPAYEQYF TGTGCCAGCAGCACCGGGCCGGCCTACGAGCAGTACTTC
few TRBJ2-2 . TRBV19 CASLPGGRVDTGELFF TGTGCCAGTCTTCCCGGGGGCAGGGTAGACACCGGGGAGCTGTTTTTT
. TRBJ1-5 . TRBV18 CVNSPSGGNQPQHF TGTGTCAACTCACCCAGCGGCGGCAATCAGCCCCAGCATTTT
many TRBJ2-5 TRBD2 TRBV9 CASSFRLAGEQETQYF TGTGCCAGCAGCTTTCGACTAGCGGGAGAGCAAGAGACCCAGTACTTC
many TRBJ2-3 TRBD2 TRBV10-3 CAISEISGRAGDTQYF TGTGCCATCAGTGAAATTAGCGGGAGGGCCGGAGATACGCAGTATTTT
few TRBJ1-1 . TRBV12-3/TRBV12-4 CTSSPGQVMNTEAFF TGTACCAGCAGTCCGGGACAAGTGATGAACACTGAAGCTTTCTTT
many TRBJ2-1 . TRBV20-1 CSANLRDHYNEQFF TGCAGTGCTAACTTGAGGGACCACTACAATGAGCAGTTCTTC
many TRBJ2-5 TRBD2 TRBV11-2 CASSPIAGGPGTQYF TGTGCCAGCAGCCCAATAGCGGGAGGGCCGGGGACCCAGTACTTC
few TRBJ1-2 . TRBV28 CASSQHTGNYGYTF TGTGCCAGCAGTCAACACACAGGGAACTATGGCTACACCTTC
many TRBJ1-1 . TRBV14 CASSQVQTEAFF TGTGCCAGCAGCCAAGTACAGACTGAAGCTTTCTTT
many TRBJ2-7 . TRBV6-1 CASTGRGYEQYF TGTGCCAGCACGGGCAGGGGCTACGAGCAGTACTTC
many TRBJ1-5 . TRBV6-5 CASSYLTDRNSNQPQHF TGTGCCAGCAGTTACCTGACGGACCGTAATAGCAATCAGCCCCAGCATTTT
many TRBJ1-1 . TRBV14 CASSLLQVSEAFF TGTGCCAGCAGCCTGCTACAGGTTTCCGAAGCTTTCTTT
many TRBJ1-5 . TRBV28 CASIEGSRWSNQPQHF TGTGCCAGCATCGAGGGGTCCAGGTGGAGCAATCAGCCCCAGCATTTT
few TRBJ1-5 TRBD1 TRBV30 CAWATGGPNQPQHF TGTGCCTGGGCCACAGGGGGCCCCAATCAGCCCCAGCATTTT
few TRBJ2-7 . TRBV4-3 CASSPYLALTYEQYF TGCGCCAGCAGCCCCTACTTAGCTCTTACCTACGAGCAGTACTTC
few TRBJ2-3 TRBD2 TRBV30 CAWSVFRDYPTDTQYF TGTGCCTGGAGTGTATTCCGGGACTACCCCACAGATACGCAGTATTTT
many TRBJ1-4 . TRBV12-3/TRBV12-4 CASNAGNEKLFF TGTGCCAGCAACGCAGGGAACGAAAAACTGTTTTTT
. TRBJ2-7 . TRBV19 CASSIAKETISSYEQYF TGTGCCAGTAGTATAGCGAAGGAGACAATAAGCTCCTACGAGCAGTACTTC
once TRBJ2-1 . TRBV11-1 CASRPTERSYNEQFF TGTGCCAGTAGACCGACAGAAAGGTCCTACAATGAGCAGTTCTTC
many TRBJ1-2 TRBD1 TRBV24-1 CATSGATGSYGYTF TGTGCCACCAGTGGGGCGACAGGGTCCTATGGCTACACCTTC
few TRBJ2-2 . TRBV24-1 CATSDTDILNAGELFF TGTGCCACCAGTGATACTGACATTCTGAACGCCGGGGAGCTGTTTTTT
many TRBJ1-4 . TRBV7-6 CASQGGWNEKLFF TGTGCCAGCCAAGGGGGGTGGAATGAAAAACTGTTTTTT
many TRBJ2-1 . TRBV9 CASSQGGGSSYNEQFF TGTGCCAGCAGCCAAGGGGGCGGGAGCTCCTACAATGAGCAGTTCTTC
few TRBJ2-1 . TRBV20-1 CSARIEHNEQFF TGCAGTGCTAGAATCGAGCACAATGAGCAGTTCTTC
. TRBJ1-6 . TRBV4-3 CASSQEHSSYNSPLHF TGCGCCAGCAGCCAAGAACACAGCTCCTATAATTCACCCCTCCACTTT
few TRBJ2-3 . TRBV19 CASSLKAGSTDTQYF TGTGCCAGTAGTTTGAAAGCGGGTAGCACAGATACGCAGTATTTT
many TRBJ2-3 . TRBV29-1 CSVGPLETQYF TGCAGCGTTGGGCCCCTAGAGACGCAGTATTTT
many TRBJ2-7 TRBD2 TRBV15 CATSREPGTSPEQYF TGTGCCACCAGCAGAGAGCCTGGGACTAGCCCCGAGCAGTACTTC
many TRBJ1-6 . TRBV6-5 CASSLTRDSSYNSPLHF TGTGCCAGCAGTTTGACACGGGATAGCTCCTATAATTCACCCCTCCACTTT
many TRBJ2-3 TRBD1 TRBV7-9 CASGQGTLGTDTQYF TGTGCCAGTGGACAGGGGACATTGGGCACAGATACGCAGTATTTT
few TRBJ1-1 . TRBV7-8 CASSLVGNEAFF TGTGCCAGCAGCTTAGTGGGGAATGAAGCTTTCTTT
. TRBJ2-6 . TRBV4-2 CASSQGPLNSGANVLTF TGTGCCAGCAGCCAAGGGCCCCTCAACTCTGGGGCCAACGTCCTGACTTTC
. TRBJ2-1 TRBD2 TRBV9 CASSPDGRGTGEQFF TGTGCCAGCAGCCCAGACGGGAGGGGAACGGGCGAGCAGTTCTTC
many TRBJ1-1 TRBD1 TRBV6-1 CASRTNRGVGMNTEAFF TGTGCCAGCAGGACAAACAGGGGAGTGGGGATGAACACTGAAGCTTTCTTT
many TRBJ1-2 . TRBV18 CASSPPASYGYTF TGTGCCAGCTCACCACCAGCCTCCTATGGCTACACCTTC
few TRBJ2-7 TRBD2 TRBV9 CASSATSGSFLYEQYF TGTGCCAGCAGCGCGACTAGCGGGAGTTTCTTGTACGAGCAGTACTTC
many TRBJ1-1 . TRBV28 CASSLPSPAEAFF TGTGCCAGCAGTCTCCCCTCGCCAGCAGAAGCTTTCTTT
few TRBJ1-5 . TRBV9 CASSPDGNRWPQHF TGTGCCAGCAGCCCAGATGGGAACCGATGGCCCCAGCATTTT
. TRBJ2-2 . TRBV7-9 CATGGGSANTGELFF TGTGCCACCGGTGGGGGGAGTGCGAACACCGGGGAGCTGTTTTTT
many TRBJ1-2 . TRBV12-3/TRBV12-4 CASSLVGQNGYTF TGTGCCAGCAGTTTAGTTGGTCAGAATGGCTACACCTTC
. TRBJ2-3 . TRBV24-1 CATSDPPGTDTQYF TGTGCCACCAGTGACCCACCTGGCACAGATACGCAGTATTTT
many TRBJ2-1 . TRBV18 CASSPPAGDAEQFF TGTGCCAGCTCACCACCGGCAGGGGACGCTGAGCAGTTCTTC